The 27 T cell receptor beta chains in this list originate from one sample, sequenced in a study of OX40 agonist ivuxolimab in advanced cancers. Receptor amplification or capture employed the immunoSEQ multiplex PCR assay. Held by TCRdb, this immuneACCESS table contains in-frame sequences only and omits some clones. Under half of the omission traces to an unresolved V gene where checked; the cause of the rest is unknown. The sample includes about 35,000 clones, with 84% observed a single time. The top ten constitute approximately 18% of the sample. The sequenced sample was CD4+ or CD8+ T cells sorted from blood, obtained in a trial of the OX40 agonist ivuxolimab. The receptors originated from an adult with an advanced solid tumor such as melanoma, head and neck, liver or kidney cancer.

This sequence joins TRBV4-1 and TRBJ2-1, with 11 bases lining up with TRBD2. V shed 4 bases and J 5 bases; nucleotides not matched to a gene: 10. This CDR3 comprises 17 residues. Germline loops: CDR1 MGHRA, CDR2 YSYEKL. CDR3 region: CASSPVPPSGGNNEQFF. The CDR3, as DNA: TGCGCCAGCAGCCCAGTCCCGCCTAGCGGGGGGAACAATGAGCAGTTCTTC.

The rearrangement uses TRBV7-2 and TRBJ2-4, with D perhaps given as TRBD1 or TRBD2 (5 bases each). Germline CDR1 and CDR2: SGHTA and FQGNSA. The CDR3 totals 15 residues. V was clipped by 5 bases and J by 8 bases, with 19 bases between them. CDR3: CASSLEGPLGDIQYF. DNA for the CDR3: TGTGCCAGCAGCCTAGAGGGACCGCTTGGGGACATTCAGTACTTC. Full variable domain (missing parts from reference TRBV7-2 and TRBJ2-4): GAGVSQSPSNKVTEKGKDVELRCDPISGHTALYWYRQSLGQGLEFLIYFQGNSAPDKSGLPSDRFSAERTGGSVSTLTIQRTQQEDSAVYLCASSLEGPLGDIQYFGAGTRLSVL.

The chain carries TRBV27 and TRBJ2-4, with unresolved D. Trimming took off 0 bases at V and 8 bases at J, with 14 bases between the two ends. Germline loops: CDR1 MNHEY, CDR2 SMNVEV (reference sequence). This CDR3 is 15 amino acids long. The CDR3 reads CASSLSRPTSDIQYF. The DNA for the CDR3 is TGTGCCAGCAGTTTATCGCGACCCACCAGTGACATTCAGTACTTC.

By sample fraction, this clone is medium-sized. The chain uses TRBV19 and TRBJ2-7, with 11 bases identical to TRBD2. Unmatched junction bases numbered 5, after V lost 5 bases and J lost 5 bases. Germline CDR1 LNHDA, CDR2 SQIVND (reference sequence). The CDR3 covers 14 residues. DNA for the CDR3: TGTGCCAGTAGTTCACTAGCGGGAGTCAACGAGCAGTACTTC. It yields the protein CASSSLAGVNEQYF.

CDR3 residues: CASSMGGEGTEAFF. The CDR3 DNA reads TGTGCCAGCAGTATGGGAGGGGAGGGCACTGAAGCTTTCTTT. The rearrangement links TRBV28 to TRBJ1-1; TRBD1 is a possible D gene (5 bases). From germline, CDR1 is MDHEN and CDR2 SYDVKM. V was pared by 5 bases and J by 4 bases, with 14 bases between. This CDR3 comprises 14 residues.

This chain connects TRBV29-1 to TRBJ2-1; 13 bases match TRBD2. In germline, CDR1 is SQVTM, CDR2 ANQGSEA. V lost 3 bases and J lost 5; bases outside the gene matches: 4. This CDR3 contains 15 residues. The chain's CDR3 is CSVDKGLAGNNEQFF. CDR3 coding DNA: TGCAGCGTTGATAAGGGACTAGCGGGGAACAATGAGCAGTTCTTC.

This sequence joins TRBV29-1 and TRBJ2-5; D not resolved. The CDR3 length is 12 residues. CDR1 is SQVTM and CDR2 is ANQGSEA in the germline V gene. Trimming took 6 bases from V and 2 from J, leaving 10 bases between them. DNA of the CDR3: TGCAGCGTCAGAATCACACAAGAGACCCAGTACTTC. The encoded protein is CSVRITQETQYF.

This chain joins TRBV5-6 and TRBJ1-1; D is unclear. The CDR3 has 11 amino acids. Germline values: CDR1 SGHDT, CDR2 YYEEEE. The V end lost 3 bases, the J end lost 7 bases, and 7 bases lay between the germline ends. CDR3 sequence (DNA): TGTGCCAGCAGCTCCCGTATTGAAGCTTTCTTT. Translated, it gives CASSSRIEAFF.

CDR3: CASSQLQGAGDGYTF. CDR3 DNA: TGCGCCAGCAGCCAACTACAGGGGGCTGGGGACGGCTACACCTTC. The rearrangement joins TRBV4-1 to TRBJ1-2; 9 bases align to TRBD1. The CDR3 loop spans 15 amino acids. The trim removed 2 bases at V and 8 bases at J, leaving 9 bases unmatched. Germline CDR1 is MGHRA and CDR2 is YSYEKL.

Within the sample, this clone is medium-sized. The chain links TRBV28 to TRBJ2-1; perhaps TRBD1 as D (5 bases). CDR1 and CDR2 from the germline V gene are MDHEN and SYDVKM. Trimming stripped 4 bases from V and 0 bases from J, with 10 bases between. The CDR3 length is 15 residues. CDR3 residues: CASSSQASSYNEQFF. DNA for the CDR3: TGTGCCAGCAGTTCACAGGCTAGCTCCTACAATGAGCAGTTCTTC.

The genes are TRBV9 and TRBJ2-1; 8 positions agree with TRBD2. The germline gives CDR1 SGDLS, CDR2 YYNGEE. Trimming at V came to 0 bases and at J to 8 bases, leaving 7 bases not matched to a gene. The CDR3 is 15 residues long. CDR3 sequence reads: CASSVAVISGDEQFF. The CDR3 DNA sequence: TGTGCCAGCAGCGTAGCGGTAATTAGCGGGGATGAGCAGTTCTTC.

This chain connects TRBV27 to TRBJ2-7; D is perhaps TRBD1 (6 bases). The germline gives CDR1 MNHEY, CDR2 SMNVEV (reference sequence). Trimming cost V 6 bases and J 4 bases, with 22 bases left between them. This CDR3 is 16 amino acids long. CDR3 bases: TGTGCCAGCAGCCCCCAACAGGGCTTAGAATTTTACGAGCAGTACTTC. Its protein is CASSPQQGLEFYEQYF.

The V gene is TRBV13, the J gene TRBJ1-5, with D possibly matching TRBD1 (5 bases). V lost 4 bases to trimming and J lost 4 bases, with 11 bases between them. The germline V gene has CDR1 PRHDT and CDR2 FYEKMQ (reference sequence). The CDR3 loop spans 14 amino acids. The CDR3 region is CASSSGYPNQPQHF. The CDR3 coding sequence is TGTGCCAGCAGCTCAGGGTATCCGAATCAGCCCCAGCATTTT.

CDR3 DNA sequence: TGTGCCAGCTTTCCAGGGGCTATCTCCTACAATGAGCAGTTCTTC. As protein: CASFPGAISYNEQFF. The chain combines TRBV14 with TRBJ2-1; weak D call: TRBD1 (6 bases). V lost 8 bases and J lost 0, with 14 bases in between. The CDR3 spans 15 residues. Germline CDR1 is SGHDN and CDR2 is FVKESK.

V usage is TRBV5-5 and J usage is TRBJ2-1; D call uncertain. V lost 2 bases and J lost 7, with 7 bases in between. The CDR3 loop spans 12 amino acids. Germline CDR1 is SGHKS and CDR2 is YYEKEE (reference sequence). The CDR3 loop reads CASSFSSNEQFF. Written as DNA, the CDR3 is TGTGCCAGCAGCTTTTCCTCAAATGAGCAGTTCTTC. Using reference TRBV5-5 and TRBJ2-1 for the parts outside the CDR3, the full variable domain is DAGVTQSPTHLIKTRGQQVTLRCSPISGHKSVSWYQQVLGQGPQFIFQYYEKEERGRGNFPDRFSARQFPNYSSELNVNALLLGDSALYLCASSFSSNEQFFGPGTRLTVL.

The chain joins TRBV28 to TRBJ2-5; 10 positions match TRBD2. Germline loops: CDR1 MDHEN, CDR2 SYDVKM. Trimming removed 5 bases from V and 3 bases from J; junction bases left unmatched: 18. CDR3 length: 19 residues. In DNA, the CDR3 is TGTGCCAGCAGTCTGCAAACCTACCAAAGCGGGGGGGCGGAAGAGACCCAGTACTTC. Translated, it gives CASSLQTYQSGGAEETQYF.

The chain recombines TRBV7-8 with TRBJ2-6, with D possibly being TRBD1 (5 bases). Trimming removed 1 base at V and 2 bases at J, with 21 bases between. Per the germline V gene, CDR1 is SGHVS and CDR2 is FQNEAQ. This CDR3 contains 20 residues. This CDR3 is CASSLVRGQSYTPGANVLTF. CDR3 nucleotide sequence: TGTGCCAGCAGCTTAGTAAGAGGACAATCCTATACCCCTGGGGCCAACGTCCTGACTTTC.

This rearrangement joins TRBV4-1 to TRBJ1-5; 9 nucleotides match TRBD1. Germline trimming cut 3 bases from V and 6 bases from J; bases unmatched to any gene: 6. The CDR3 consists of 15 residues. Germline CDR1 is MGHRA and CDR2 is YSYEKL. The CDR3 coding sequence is TGCGCCAGCAGCCAGGCACAGGGGGCGGGTCAGCCCCAGCATTTT. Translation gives CASSQAQGAGQPQHF.

CDR3 sequence reads: CASSTGYTYEQYF. For the CDR3, the DNA is TGTGCCAGTAGTACAGGGTACACCTACGAGCAGTACTTC. The chain links TRBV27 to TRBJ2-7; D is perhaps TRBD1 (6 bases). This CDR3 contains 13 residues. Germline CDR1 is MNHEY and CDR2 is SMNVEV (reference sequence). Trimming removed 9 bases at V and 2 bases at J, with 14 bases between.

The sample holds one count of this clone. The CDR3 DNA is TGTGCCAGCAGCGAGGGACAGGGTTCGGCTGGAAACACCATATATTTT. Residues: CASSEGQGSAGNTIYF. V usage is TRBV9 and J usage is TRBJ1-3, with 9 bases aligning to TRBD1. The germline V gene has CDR1 SGDLS and CDR2 YYNGEE. This CDR3 region has 16 residues. Germline trimming cut 3 bases from V and 2 bases from J; bases unmatched to any gene: 6.

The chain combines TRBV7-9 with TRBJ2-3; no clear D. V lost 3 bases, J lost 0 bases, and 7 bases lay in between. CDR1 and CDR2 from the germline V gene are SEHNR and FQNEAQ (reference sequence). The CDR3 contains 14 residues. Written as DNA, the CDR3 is TGTGCCAGCAGCTTGACTCCGAGCACAGATACGCAGTATTTT. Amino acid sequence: CASSLTPSTDTQYF.

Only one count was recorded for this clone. The CDR3 loop is CASSLAPQETQYF. CDR3 coding DNA: TGTGCCAGCAGCTTAGCTCCTCAAGAGACCCAGTACTTC. V usage is TRBV7-9 and J usage is TRBJ2-5; D uncertain. V was clipped by 0 bases and J by 2 bases, with 4 bases between them. From germline, CDR1 is SEHNR and CDR2 FQNEAQ (reference sequence). This CDR3 region has 13 residues. Full variable domain (remainder filled in from reference TRBV7-9 and TRBJ2-5): DTGVSQNPRHKITKRGQNVTFRCDPISEHNRLYWYRQTLGQGPEFLTYFQNEAQLEKSRLLSDRFSAERPKGSFSTLEIQRTEQGDSAMYLCASSLAPQETQYFGPGTRLLVL.

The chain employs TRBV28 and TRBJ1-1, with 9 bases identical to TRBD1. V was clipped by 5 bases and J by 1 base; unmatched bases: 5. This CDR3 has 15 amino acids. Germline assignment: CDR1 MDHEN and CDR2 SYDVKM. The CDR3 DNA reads TGTGCCAGCAGTCCCCGGACAGGGGCGAACACTGAAGCTTTCTTT. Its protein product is CASSPRTGANTEAFF.

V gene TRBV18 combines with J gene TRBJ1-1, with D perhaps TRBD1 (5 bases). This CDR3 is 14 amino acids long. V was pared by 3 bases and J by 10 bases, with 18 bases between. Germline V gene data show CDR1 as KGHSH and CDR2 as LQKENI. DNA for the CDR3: TGTGCCAGCTCACCCGAATCAGGGTTACGGAGAGCTTTCTTT. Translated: CASSPESGLRRAFF.

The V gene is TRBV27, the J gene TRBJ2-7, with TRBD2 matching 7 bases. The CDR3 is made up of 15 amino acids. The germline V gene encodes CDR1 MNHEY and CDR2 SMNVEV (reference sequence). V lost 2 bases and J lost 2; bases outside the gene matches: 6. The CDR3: CASSLGRAGTYEQYF. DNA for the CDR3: TGTGCCAGCAGTTTAGGGAGGGCAGGAACCTACGAGCAGTACTTC.

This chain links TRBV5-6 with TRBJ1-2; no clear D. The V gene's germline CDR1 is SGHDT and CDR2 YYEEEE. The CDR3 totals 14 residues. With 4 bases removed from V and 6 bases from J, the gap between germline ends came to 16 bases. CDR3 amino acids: CASSISGDLHGYTF. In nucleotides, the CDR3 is TGTGCCAGCAGCATCTCTGGTGACCTCCATGGCTACACCTTC. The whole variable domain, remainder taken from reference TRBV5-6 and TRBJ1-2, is DAGVTQSPTHLIKTRGQQVTLRCSPKSGHDTVSWYQQALGQGPQFIFQYYEEEERQRGNFPDRFSGHQFPNYSSELNVNALLLGDSALYLCASSISGDLHGYTFGSGTRLTVV.

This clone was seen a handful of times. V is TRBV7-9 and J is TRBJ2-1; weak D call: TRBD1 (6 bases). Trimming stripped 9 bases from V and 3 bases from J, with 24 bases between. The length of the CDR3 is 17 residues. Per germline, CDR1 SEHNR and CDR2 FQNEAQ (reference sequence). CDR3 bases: TGTGCCAGTACCCCTCGACTTACCGGGACATACTACAATGAGCAGTTCTTC. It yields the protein CASTPRLTGTYYNEQFF.